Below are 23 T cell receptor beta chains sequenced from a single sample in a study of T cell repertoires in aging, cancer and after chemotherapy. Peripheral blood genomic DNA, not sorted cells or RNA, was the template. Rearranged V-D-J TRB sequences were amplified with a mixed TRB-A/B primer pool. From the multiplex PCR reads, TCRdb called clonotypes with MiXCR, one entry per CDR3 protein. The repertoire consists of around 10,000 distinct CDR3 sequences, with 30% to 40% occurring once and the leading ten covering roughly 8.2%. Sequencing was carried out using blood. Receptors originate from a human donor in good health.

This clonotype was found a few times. In DNA, the CDR3 is TGTGCCAGCAGTTTAGGCATGACAACTAATGAAAAACTGTTTTTT. Translation gives CASSLGMTTNEKLFF. The chain carries TRBV27 and TRBJ1-4; D gene unclear. The germline V and J ends were trimmed by 2 bases and 0 bases, with 7 bases remaining between them. Germline V gene data show CDR1 as MNHEY and CDR2 as SMNVEV (reference sequence). The CDR3 sequence is 15 residues long.

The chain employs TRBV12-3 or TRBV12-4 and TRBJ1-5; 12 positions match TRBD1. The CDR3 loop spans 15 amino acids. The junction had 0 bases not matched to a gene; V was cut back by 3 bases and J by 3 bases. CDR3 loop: CASSLGQGANQPQHF. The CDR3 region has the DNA TGTGCCAGCAGTTTGGGACAGGGGGCCAATCAGCCCCAGCATTTT.

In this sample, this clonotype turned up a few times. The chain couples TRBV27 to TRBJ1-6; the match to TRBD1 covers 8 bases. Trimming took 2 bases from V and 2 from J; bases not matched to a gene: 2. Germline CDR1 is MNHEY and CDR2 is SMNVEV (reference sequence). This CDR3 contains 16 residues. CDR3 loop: CASSLTGGPYNSPLHF. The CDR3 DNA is TGTGCCAGCAGTTTAACAGGGGGACCCTATAATTCACCCCTCCACTTT.

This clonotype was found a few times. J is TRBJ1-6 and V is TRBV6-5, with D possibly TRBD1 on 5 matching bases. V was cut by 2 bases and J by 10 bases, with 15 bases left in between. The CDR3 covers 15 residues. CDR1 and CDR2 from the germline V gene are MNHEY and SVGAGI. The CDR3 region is CASSYQSRQGSPLHF. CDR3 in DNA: TGTGCCAGCAGTTACCAATCAAGGCAGGGCTCACCCCTCCACTTT.

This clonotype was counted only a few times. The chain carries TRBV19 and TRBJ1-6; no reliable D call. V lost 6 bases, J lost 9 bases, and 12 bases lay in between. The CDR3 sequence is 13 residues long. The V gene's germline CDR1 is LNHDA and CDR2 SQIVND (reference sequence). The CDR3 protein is CASRQTESSPLHF. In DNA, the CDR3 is TGTGCCAGTAGACAGACCGAGAGTTCACCCCTCCACTTT.

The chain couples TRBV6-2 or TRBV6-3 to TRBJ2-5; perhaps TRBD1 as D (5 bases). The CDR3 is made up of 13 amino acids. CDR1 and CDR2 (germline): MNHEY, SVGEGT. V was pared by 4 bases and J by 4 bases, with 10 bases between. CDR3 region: CASSSLGLETQYF. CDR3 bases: TGTGCCAGCAGTTCCCTGGGGCTAGAGACCCAGTACTTC.

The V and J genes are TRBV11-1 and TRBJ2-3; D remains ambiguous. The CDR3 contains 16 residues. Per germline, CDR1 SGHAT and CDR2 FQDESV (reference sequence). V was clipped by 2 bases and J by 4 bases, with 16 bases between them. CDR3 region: CASSLLLASIPDTQYF. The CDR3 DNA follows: TGTGCCAGCAGCTTACTTTTGGCTTCAATTCCAGATACGCAGTATTTT.

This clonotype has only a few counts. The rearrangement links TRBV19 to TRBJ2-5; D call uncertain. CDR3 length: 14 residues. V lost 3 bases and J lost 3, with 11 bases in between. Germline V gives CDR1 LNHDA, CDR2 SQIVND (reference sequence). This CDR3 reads CASSMVGPEETQYF. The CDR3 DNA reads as TGTGCCAGTAGTATGGTAGGACCCGAAGAGACCCAGTACTTC.

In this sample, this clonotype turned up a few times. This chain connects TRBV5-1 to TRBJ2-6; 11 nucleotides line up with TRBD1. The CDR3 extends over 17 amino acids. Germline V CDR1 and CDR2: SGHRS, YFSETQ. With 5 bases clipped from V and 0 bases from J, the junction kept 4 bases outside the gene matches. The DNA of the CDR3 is TGCGCCAGCAGTGATGGGACAGGGGGCTCTGGGGCCAACGTCCTGACTTTC. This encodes CASSDGTGGSGANVLTF.

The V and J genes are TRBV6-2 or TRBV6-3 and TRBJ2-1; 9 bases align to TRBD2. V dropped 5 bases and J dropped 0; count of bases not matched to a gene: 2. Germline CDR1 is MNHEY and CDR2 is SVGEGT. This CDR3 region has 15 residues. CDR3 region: CASSELAGSYNEQFF. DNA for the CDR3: TGTGCCAGCAGTGAACTAGCGGGCTCCTACAATGAGCAGTTCTTC.

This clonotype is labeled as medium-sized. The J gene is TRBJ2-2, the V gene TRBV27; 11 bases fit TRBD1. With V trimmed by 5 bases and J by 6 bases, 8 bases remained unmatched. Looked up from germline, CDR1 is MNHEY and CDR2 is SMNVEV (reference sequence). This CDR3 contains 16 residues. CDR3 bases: TGTGCCAGCAGTCCCGCTCCGGGACAGGGGGCCGGGGAGCTGTTTTTT. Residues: CASSPAPGQGAGELFF.

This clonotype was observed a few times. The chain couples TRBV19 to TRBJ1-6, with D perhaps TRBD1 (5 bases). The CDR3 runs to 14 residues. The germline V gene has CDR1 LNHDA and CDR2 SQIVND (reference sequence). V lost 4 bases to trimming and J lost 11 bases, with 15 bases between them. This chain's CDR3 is CASSTLGALAPLHF. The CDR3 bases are TGTGCCAGTAGTACCCTAGGGGCTCTGGCACCCCTCCACTTT. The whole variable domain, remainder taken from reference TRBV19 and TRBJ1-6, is DGGITQSPKYLFRKEGQNVTLSCEQNLNHDAMYWYRQDPGQGLRLIYYSQIVNDFQKGDIAEGYSVSREKKESFPLTVTSAQKNPTAFYLCASSTLGALAPLHFGNGTRLTVT.

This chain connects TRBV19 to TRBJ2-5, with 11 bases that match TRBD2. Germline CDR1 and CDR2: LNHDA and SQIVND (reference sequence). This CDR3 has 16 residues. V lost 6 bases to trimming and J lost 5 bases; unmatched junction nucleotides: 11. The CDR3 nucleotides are TGTGCCAGTAGCGGAACTAGCGGGAGTTTGGGGGAGACCCAGTACTTC. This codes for CASSGTSGSLGETQYF.

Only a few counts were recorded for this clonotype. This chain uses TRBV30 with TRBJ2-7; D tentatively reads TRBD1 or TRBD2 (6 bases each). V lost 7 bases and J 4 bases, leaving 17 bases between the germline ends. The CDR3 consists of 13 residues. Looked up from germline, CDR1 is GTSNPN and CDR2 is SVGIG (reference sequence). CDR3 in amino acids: CASSQGTGYEQYF. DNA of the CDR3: TGTGCCTCATCGCAGGGGACTGGTTACGAGCAGTACTTC.

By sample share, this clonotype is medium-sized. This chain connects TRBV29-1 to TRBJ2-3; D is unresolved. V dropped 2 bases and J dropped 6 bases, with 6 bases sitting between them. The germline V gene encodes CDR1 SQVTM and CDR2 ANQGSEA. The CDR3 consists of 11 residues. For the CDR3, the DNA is TGCAGCGTTGAAACCAGGGATACGCAGTATTTT. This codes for CSVETRDTQYF.

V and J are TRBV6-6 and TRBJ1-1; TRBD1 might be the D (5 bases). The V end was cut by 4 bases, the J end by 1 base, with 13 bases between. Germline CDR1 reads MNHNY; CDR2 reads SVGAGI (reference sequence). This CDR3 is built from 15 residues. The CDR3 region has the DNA TGTGCCAGCAGTTCTAGCGGGGGGTCGAACACTGAAGCTTTCTTT. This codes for CASSSSGGSNTEAFF.

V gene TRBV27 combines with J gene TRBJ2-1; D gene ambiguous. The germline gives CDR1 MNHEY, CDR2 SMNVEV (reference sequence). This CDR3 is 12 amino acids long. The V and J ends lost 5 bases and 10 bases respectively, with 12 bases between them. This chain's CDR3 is CASSPPAGEQFF. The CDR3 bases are TGTGCCAGCAGTCCCCCCGCCGGAGAGCAGTTCTTC.

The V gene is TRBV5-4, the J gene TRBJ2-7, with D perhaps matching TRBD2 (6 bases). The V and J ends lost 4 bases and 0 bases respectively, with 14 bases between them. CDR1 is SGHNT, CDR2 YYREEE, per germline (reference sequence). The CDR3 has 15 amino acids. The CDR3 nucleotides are TGTGCCAGCAGCCCCGGATTAGCGGCCTCCTACGAGCAGTACTTC. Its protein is CASSPGLAASYEQYF.

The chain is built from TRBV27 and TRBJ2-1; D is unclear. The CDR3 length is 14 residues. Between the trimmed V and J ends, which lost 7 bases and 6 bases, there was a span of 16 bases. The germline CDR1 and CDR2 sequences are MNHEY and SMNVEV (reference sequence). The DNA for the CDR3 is TGTGCCAGCACCCCCAATCCGTCGTTCAATGAGCAGTTCTTC. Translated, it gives CASTPNPSFNEQFF.

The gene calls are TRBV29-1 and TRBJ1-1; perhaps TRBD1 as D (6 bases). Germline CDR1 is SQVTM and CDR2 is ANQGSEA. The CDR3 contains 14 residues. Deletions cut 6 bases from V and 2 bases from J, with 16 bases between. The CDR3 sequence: CSVYLQGGNTEAFF. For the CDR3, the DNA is TGCAGCGTCTACCTCCAAGGGGGTAACACTGAAGCTTTCTTT. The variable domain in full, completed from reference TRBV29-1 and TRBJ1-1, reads SAVISQKPSRDICQRGTSLTIQCQVDSQVTMMFWYRQQPGQSLTLIATANQGSEATYESGFVIDKFPISRPNLTFSTLTVSNMSPEDSSIYLCSVYLQGGNTEAFFGQGTRLTVV.

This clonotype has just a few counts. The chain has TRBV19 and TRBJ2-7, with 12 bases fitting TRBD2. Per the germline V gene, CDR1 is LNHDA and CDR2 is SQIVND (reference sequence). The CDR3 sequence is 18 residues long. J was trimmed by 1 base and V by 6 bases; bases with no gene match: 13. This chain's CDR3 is CASSLTGLAGPQSYEQYF. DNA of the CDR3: TGTGCCAGTAGCCTAACGGGACTAGCGGGTCCCCAATCCTACGAGCAGTACTTC.

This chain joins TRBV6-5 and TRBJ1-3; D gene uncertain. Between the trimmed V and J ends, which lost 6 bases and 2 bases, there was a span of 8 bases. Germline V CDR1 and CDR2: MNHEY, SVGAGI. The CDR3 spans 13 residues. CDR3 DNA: TGTGCCAGCAGCACTGGACCTGGAAACACCATATATTTT. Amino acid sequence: CASSTGPGNTIYF.

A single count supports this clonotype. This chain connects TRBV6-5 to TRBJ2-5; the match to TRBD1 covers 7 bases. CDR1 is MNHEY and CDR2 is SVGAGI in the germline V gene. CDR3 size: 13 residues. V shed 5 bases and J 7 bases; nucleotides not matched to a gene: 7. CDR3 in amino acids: CASSPDRWATQYF. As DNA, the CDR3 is TGTGCCAGCAGTCCGGACAGGTGGGCGACCCAGTACTTC.